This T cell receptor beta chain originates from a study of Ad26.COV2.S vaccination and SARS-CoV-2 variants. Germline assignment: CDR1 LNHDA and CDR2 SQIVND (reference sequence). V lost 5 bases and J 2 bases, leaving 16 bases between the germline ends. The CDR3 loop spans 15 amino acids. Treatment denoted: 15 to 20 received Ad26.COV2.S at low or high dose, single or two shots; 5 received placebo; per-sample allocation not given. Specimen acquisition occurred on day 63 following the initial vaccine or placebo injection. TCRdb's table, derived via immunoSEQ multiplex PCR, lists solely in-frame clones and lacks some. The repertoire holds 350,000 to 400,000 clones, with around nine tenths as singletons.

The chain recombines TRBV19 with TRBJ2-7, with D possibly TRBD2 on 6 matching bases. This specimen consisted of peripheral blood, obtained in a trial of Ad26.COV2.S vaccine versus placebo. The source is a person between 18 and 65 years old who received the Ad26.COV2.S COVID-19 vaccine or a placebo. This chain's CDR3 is CASSAFAGLPYEQYF. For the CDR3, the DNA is TGTGCCAGTAGTGCCTTTGCGGGGCTACCCTACGAGCAGTACTTC.